Below, 9 T cell receptor beta chains from the same sample are listed, as sequenced in a study of blood T cell repertoires in COVID-19. The data were produced by immunoSEQ multiplex PCR, yet TCRdb's version contains in-frame clones alone and is incomplete. The sample has more than 60,000 clones, just over 85% seen once. The sequenced sample consisted of peripheral blood. Every receptor here comes from a woman aged 55-70 years with COVID-19, enrolled during active disease.

The J gene is TRBJ2-2, the V gene TRBV24-1, with D possibly TRBD1 on 6 matching bases. V was clipped by 4 bases and J by 5 bases, with 16 bases between them. The CDR3 spans 16 residues. The germline CDR1 and CDR2 sequences are KGHDR and SFDVKD. The CDR3 here is CATSDLDSYPTGELFF. The CDR3 DNA is TGTGCCACCAGTGACCTGGACAGTTATCCAACCGGGGAGCTGTTTTTT.

The V and J genes are TRBV6-2 or TRBV6-3 and TRBJ2-3; TRBD2 aligns across 9 bases. CDR3 length: 21 residues. Germline assignment: CDR1 MNHEY and CDR2 SVGEGT. After removal of 2 bases from V and 0 bases from J, the junction contained 18 bases not matched to a gene. The CDR3 loop reads CASSYTSREAGGLRSTDTQYF. The CDR3 region has the DNA TGTGCCAGCAGTTACACCTCGAGGGAAGCGGGGGGCCTGCGGAGCACAGATACGCAGTATTTT.

A single count supports this clone. CDR3 DNA: TGTGCCAGCAGCTTCAGGACAGGGAACACTGAAGCTTTCTTT. This encodes CASSFRTGNTEAFF. The chain is built from TRBV11-3 and TRBJ1-1, with 7 bases lining up with TRBD1. Germline V gene data show CDR1 as SGHNT and CDR2 as YENEEA. The junction had 2 bases not matched to a gene; V was cut back by 3 bases and J by 1 base. CDR3 length: 14 residues.

The chain uses TRBV6-5 and TRBJ1-2, with TRBD1 matching over 8 bases. Germline CDR1 reads MNHEY; CDR2 reads SVGAGI. The CDR3 sequence is 15 residues long. Trimming removed 2 bases from V and 6 bases from J; junction bases left unmatched: 8. The CDR3 loop reads CASSYGPGGPNGYTF. The CDR3, as DNA: TGTGCCAGCAGTTACGGTCCAGGGGGCCCTAATGGCTACACCTTC.

This clone was found once. The J gene is TRBJ2-5, the V gene TRBV7-9; TRBD1 matches at 8 bases. The CDR3 covers 15 residues. V lost 3 bases, J lost 2 bases, and 5 bases stayed unmatched. The V gene's germline CDR1 is SEHNR and CDR2 FQNEAQ (reference sequence). CDR3 amino acids: CASSFGQGVQETQYF. The CDR3 DNA is TGTGCCAGCAGCTTTGGACAGGGTGTTCAAGAGACCCAGTACTTC.

The chain combines TRBV4-3 with TRBJ1-1, with D uncertain. Trimming removed 2 bases at V and 0 bases at J, with 10 bases between. The V gene's germline CDR1 is LGHNA and CDR2 YSLEER. The length of the CDR3 is 15 residues. The CDR3 sequence: CASSQRKTMNTEAFF. For the CDR3, the DNA is TGCGCCAGCAGCCAAAGGAAGACAATGAACACTGAAGCTTTCTTT.

This clone is a singleton in its sample. The rearrangement uses TRBV10-3 and TRBJ1-2; the D gene is possibly TRBD1 (6 bases). The V gene's germline CDR1 is ENHRY and CDR2 SYGVKD. Trimming cost V 5 bases and J 1 base, with 11 bases left between them. This CDR3 is 14 amino acids long. CDR3 loop: CAISPGQLNYGYTF. The CDR3 DNA reads TGTGCCATCAGTCCGGGACAACTTAACTATGGCTACACCTTC.

The chain recombines TRBV19 with TRBJ1-4; tentatively, D is TRBD1 (6 bases). The germline V and J ends were trimmed by 5 bases and 3 bases, with 13 bases remaining between them. This CDR3 is 15 amino acids long. From germline, CDR1 is LNHDA and CDR2 SQIVND (reference sequence). CDR3 sequence reads: CASSPQGLSNEKLFF. CDR3 bases: TGTGCCAGTAGTCCCCAGGGGCTGTCTAATGAAAAACTGTTTTTT.

A few counts support this clone. This chain uses TRBV27 with TRBJ2-3, with TRBD2 matching over 11 bases. The ends lost 5 bases at V and 6 bases at J; junction bases unmatched: 7. The CDR3 runs 15 residues. The germline gives CDR1 MNHEY, CDR2 SMNVEV (reference sequence). CDR3 nucleotide sequence: TGTGCCAGCAGTCCGCTAGCGGGGGGCGGGGATACGCAGTATTTT. Its protein is CASSPLAGGGDTQYF.